This T cell receptor beta chain was obtained from a study of cytomegalovirus exposure and HLA in healthy donors. The PCR used 60 Vbeta and 13 Jbeta primers. TCRdb's copy holds only in-frame clones and misses some; the assay was immunoSEQ multiplex PCR. Altogether approximately 160,000 clones are present, over 60% being singletons, with the ten largest covering roughly 3.1%. Overall study findings and caveats: TCR beta chains numbering more than 150 were designated cytomegalovirus-associated. What was likely a sequencing artifact was a cluster of highly shared sequence variants. Many donors shared some public TCRs, even though most TCR sequences were rare.

For this clone: Its antigen is currently unknown.

There were likely unrecorded immune exposures, though donors were nominally healthy when sampled. This sequence was found in a woman aged 25 to 39 in good health and CMV-seropositive. Source material: PBMCs.

The CDR3, as DNA: TGCAGTGCTAGCGTTGATCAGCCCCAGCATTTT. This sequence encodes CSASVDQPQHF. The V and J genes are TRBV20-1 and TRBJ1-5; D gene unclear. Per germline, CDR1 DFQATT and CDR2 SNEGSKA (reference sequence). The CDR3 contains 11 residues. Trimming removed 3 bases from V and 5 bases from J, with 5 bases in between.